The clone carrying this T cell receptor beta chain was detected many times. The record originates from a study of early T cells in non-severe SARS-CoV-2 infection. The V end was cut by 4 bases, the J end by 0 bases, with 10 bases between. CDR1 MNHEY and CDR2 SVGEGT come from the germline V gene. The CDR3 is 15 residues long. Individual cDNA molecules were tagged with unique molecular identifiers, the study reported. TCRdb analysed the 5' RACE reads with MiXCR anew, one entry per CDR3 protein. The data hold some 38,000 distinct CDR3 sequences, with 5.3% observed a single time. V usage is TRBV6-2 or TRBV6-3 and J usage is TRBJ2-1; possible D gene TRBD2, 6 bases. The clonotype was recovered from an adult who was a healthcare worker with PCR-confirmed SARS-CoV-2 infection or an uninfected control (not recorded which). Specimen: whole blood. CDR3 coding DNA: TGTGCCAGCAGTTCCCGGGGGAGCTCCTACAATGAGCAGTTCTTC. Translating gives CASSSRGSSYNEQFF.